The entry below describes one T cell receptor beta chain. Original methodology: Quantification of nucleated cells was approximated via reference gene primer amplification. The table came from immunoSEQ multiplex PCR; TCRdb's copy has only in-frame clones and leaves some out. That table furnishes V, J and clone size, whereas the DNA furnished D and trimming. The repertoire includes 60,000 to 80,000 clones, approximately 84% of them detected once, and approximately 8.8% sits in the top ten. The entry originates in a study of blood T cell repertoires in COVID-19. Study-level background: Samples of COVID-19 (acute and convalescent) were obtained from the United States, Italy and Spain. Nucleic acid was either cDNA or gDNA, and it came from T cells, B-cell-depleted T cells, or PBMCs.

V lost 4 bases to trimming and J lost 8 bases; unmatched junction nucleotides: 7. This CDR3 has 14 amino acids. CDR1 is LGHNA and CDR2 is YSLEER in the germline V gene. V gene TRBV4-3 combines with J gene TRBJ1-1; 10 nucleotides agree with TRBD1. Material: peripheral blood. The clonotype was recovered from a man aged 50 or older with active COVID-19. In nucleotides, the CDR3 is TGCGCCAGCAGCCCACGGGACAGGGGTGCGGAAGCTTTCTTT. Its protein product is CASSPRDRGAEAFF.